The rows below give T cell receptor beta chains drawn from one sample of a study of blood T cell repertoires in COVID-19. Profiling relied on immunoSEQ multiplex PCR, and the TCRdb table lists in-frame clones only, not all of them. The sample holds some 170,000 clones, roughly 84% seen once. The sequenced sample was PBMCs or T cells enriched from blood (not recorded which). These receptor sequences come from a human donor with acute COVID-19. The donor label of this sample is uncertain. CDR3s include the opening cysteine and the closing phenylalanine or tryptophan. A D gene is named only where the DNA matches it firmly. Clone size, where shown, is once, few, many, or a class for clones that have expanded.

abundance	d_gene	v_gene	j_gene	CDR3aa	CDR3nt
-	-	TRBV7-9	TRBJ1-3	CASSLPVGGSGNTIYF	TGTGCCAGCAGCTTACCGGTCGGGGGCTCTGGAAACACCATATATTTT
-	-	TRBV24-1	TRBJ2-5	CATSAGGRRKETQYF	TGTGCCACCTCAGCCGGGGGACGAAGAAAAGAGACCCAGTACTTC
-	-	TRBV18	TRBJ2-7	CASSPSPRREQYF	TGTGCCAGCTCACCTTCCCCCAGGAGGGAGCAGTACTTC
-	-	TRBV4-1	TRBJ2-2	CASSHKLAGRAGELFF	TGCGCCAGCAGCCACAAACTAGCAGGGCGTGCCGGGGAGCTGTTTTTT
-	TRBD2	TRBV5-1	TRBJ2-3	CASSSAGGPDTSTDTQYF	TGCGCCAGCAGCTCAGCGGGGGGACCAGATACTAGCACAGATACGCAGTATTTT
-	-	TRBV19	TRBJ2-7	CASSIQGLIHEQYF	TGTGCCAGTAGTATACAGGGGTTAATCCACGAGCAGTACTTC
-	TRBD1	TRBV5-1	TRBJ1-3	CASYRDSAGAGNTIYF	TGCGCCAGCTACCGGGACAGCGCAGGGGCTGGAAACACCATATATTTT
-	TRBD1	TRBV7-2	TRBJ2-7	CASSFGQGKTYEQYF	TGTGCCAGCAGCTTTGGACAGGGGAAGACCTACGAGCAGTACTTC
-	TRBD1	TRBV6-6	TRBJ1-2	CASSSPGTAYGYTF	TGTGCCAGCAGCTCCCCCGGGACAGCCTATGGCTACACCTTC
-	TRBD1	TRBV9	TRBJ2-3	CASSSGTGNVGDTQYF	TGTGCCAGCAGCTCTGGGACAGGGAATGTTGGAGATACGCAGTATTTT
-	TRBD2	TRBV7-3	TRBJ2-3	CASSPGLAGMGRQYF	TGTGCCAGCAGCCCGGGACTAGCGGGGATGGGCCGACAGTATTTT
-	-	TRBV27	TRBJ2-1	CASSSLQSQFF	TGTGCCAGCAGCTCACTTCAAAGTCAGTTCTTC
-	-	TRBV7-2	TRBJ2-3	CASSFPSTDTQYF	TGTGCCAGCAGCTTCCCGAGCACAGATACGCAGTATTTT
-	TRBD2	TRBV2	TRBJ2-1	CATTRGGTNQFF	TGTGCCACCACCAGAGGCGGGACTAATCAGTTCTTC
-	-	TRBV6-5	TRBJ2-3	CASSSPAAGNGDTQYF	TGTGCCAGCAGTTCCCCTGCCGCGGGGAACGGGGATACGCAGTATTTT
-	-	TRBV4-2	TRBJ1-1	CASSQEQGTVTEAFF	TGTGCCAGCAGCCAAGAGCAGGGGACGGTTACTGAAGCTTTCTTT
-	TRBD1	TRBV10-3	TRBJ2-5	CAIRQGAPQETQYF	TGTGCCATCAGACAGGGGGCCCCCCAAGAGACCCAGTACTTC
-	-	TRBV7-9	TRBJ2-3	CASSLAPVTDTQYF	TGTGCCAGCAGCTTAGCCCCGGTCACAGATACGCAGTATTTT
-	TRBD1	TRBV30	TRBJ1-2	CAWRGQDYGYTF	TGTGCCTGGAGGGGACAGGACTATGGCTACACCTTC
-	TRBD2	TRBV18	TRBJ2-1	CASSPRVGGGTFYNEQFF	TGTGCCAGCTCACCACGAGTCGGCGGGGGGACGTTCTACAATGAGCAGTTCTTC
-	TRBD2	TRBV7-2	TRBJ2-3	CASHPGGSTDTQYF	TGTGCCAGCCACCCGGGGGGAAGCACAGATACGCAGTATTTT
many	-	TRBV2	TRBJ1-6	CARARTLGSPLHF	TGTGCCAGGGCCCGGACTCTCGGGTCACCCCTCCACTTT
-	TRBD1	TRBV18	TRBJ2-3	CASSSQGDADTQYF	TGTGCCAGCTCATCCCAGGGGGACGCAGATACGCAGTATTTT
once	-	TRBV6-2/TRBV6-3	TRBJ1-5	CASSPHSYNQPQHF	TGTGCCAGCAGCCCGCATAGTTACAATCAGCCCCAGCATTTT
-	-	TRBV3-1/TRBV3-2	TRBJ2-7	CASSQDGDWGIEQYF	TGTGCCAGCAGCCAAGATGGGGACTGGGGTATCGAGCAGTACTTC
-	-	TRBV9	TRBJ1-4	CASSVDRATNEKLFF	TGTGCCAGCAGCGTAGACAGGGCAACTAATGAAAAACTGTTTTTT
-	TRBD1	TRBV27	TRBJ1-6	CASSLWVGQGGSYNSPLHF	TGTGCCAGCAGTTTATGGGTCGGACAGGGTGGCTCCTATAATTCACCCCTCCACTTT
-	-	TRBV11-2	TRBJ2-7	CASSLGRGHPYEQYF	TGTGCCAGCAGCTTAGGAAGGGGCCACCCCTACGAGCAGTACTTC
-	-	TRBV19	TRBJ1-1	CASRDPRRDTEAFF	TGTGCCAGTAGGGACCCCCGGCGGGACACTGAAGCTTTCTTT
-	TRBD1	TRBV3-1/TRBV3-2	TRBJ1-5	CASSPYTGGAEQPQHF	TGTGCCAGCAGCCCTTACACAGGGGGCGCGGAGCAGCCCCAGCATTTT
-	-	TRBV9	TRBJ2-3	CASSVRLGDTQYF	TGTGCCAGCAGCGTCCGACTCGGAGATACGCAGTATTTT
-	-	TRBV12-3/TRBV12-4	TRBJ1-1	CASRDSPTEAFF	TGTGCCAGCAGGGACAGTCCCACTGAAGCTTTCTTT
-	-	TRBV12-5	TRBJ1-5	CASASTGNQPQHF	TGTGCTAGTGCTTCGACAGGCAATCAGCCCCAGCATTTT
many	-	TRBV12-3/TRBV12-4	TRBJ2-3	CASSLATIDTQYF	TGTGCCAGCAGTCTGGCCACCATAGATACGCAGTATTTT
medium-sized	-	TRBV7-9	TRBJ2-5	CASSWPAATQETQYF	TGTGCCAGCAGCTGGCCAGCGGCGACGCAAGAGACCCAGTACTTC
-	-	TRBV11-2	TRBJ2-5	CASSPRNRALARWETQYF	TGTGCCAGCAGCCCGCGCAACAGGGCCCTAGCCCGATGGGAGACCCAGTACTTC
-	-	TRBV4-3	TRBJ2-3	CASSQDLRGYPGGNTQYF	TGCGCCAGCAGCCAAGATCTTAGGGGCTACCCCGGAGGGAATACGCAGTATTTT
-	TRBD1	TRBV6-4	TRBJ2-7	CASSESRQGPHEQYF	TGTGCCAGCAGCGAATCTCGACAGGGCCCCCACGAGCAGTACTTC
-	TRBD2	TRBV7-2	TRBJ2-1	CASSPATSGGPRFF	TGTGCCAGCAGCCCGGCGACTAGCGGGGGCCCCCGGTTCTTC
-	-	TRBV2	TRBJ1-5	CASRGTRGQFNQPQHF	TGTGCCAGCAGGGGTACAAGGGGACAATTCAATCAGCCCCAGCATTTT
-	-	TRBV7-3	TRBJ1-2	CASSLAGRNGYTF	TGTGCCAGCTCGCTGGCGGGGAGGAATGGCTACACCTTC
-	-	TRBV3-1/TRBV3-2	TRBJ1-1	CASSQDERTGAFF	TGTGCCAGCAGCCAGGATGAAAGAACAGGGGCTTTCTTT